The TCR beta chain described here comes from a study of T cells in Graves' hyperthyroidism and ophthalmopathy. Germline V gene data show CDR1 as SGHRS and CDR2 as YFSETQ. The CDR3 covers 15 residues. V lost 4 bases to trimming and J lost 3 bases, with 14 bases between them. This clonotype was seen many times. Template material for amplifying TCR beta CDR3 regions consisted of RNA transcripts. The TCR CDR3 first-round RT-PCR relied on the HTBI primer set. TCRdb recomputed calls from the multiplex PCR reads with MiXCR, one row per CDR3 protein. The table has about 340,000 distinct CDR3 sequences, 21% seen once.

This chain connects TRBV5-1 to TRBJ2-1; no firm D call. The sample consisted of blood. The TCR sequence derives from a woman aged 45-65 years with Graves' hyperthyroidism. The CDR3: CASSQTRSVYNEQFF. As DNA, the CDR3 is TGCGCCAGCAGCCAGACTCGAAGCGTCTACAATGAGCAGTTCTTC.